This TCR beta chain came from a study of multiple sclerosis patients with progressive multifocal leukoencephalopathy. Study-wide results and caveats: Most PML patients had lower entropy, suggesting less diverse TRB repertoires. Before and during natalizumab, the clones expanded at PML already existed.

As to this clone: What it recognizes is unknown.

Time point defined: approximately twelve months of natalizumab therapy. Trimming shortened V by 3 bases and J by 4 bases, and 20 bases separated the two germline ends. The CDR3 is made up of 17 amino acids. The V gene's germline CDR1 is LGHNA and CDR2 YNFKEQ. Spiked into each PCR were synthetic inline TR CDR3 controls of all V-J pairings. Only in-frame clones appear in the TCRdb table, and some are missing; sequencing was by immunoSEQ multiplex PCR. The data hold about 25,000 clones, with around 93% observed a single time. The TCR comes from a man aged 25-40 years with multiple sclerosis. The chain couples TRBV4-2 to TRBJ2-3; the D gene could be TRBD1 or TRBD2 (5 bases each). The sequenced sample was PBMCs, obtained from a patient treated with natalizumab. The CDR3 sequence: CASSHSRGLPGADTQYF. The CDR3 DNA is TGTGCCAGCAGCCACTCTCGGGGCCTACCAGGTGCAGATACGCAGTATTTT.